This TCR beta chain came from a study of T-cell reconstitution after alpha-beta-depleted transplantation in children. Study results and limitations: Alpha-beta T cells about two months after transplant reportedly derived from several hundred expanded graft clones. Surviving recipient T cells and thymic progenitors underlay high day-60 TCRbeta diversity in some patients.

Of note for this clonotype: Its antigen is not known.

The germline gives CDR1 KGHDR, CDR2 SFDVKD. The CDR3 sequence is 15 residues long. V shed 7 bases and J 5 bases; nucleotides not matched to a gene: 9. The TCRbeta library incorporated unique molecular identifiers. TCRdb passed the PCR reads through MiXCR, listing each CDR3 protein once. The table records 600,000 to 800,000 distinct CDR3 sequences, roughly 14% of them present only once. The sequencing here drew on PBMCs, taken before TCRalphabeta/CD19-depleted stem cell transplant. The rearrangement links TRBV24-1 to TRBJ2-1, with TRBD1 matching over 8 bases. The sequence was obtained from a girl aged 2-10 years with congenital amegakaryocytic thrombocytopenia, due to receive a stem cell transplant. CDR3 in amino acids: CATSPTGELNNEQFF. The DNA of the CDR3 is TGTGCCACCAGCCCGACAGGGGAGTTAAACAATGAGCAGTTCTTC.